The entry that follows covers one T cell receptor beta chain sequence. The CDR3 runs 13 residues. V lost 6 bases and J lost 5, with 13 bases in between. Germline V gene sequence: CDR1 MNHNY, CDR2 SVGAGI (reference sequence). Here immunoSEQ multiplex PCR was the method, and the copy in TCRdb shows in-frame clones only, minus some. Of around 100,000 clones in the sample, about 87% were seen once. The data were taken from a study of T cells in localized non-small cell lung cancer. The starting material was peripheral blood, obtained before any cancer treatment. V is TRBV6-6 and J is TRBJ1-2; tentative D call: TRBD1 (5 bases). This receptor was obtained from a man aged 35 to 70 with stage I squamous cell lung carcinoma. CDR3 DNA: TGTGCCAGCAGGGACGTGGGGCAGTATGGCTACACCTTC. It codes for CASRDVGQYGYTF.